The 3 T cell receptor beta chains below were found in one sample sequenced in a study of cytomegalovirus exposure and HLA in healthy donors. PCR amplification relied on 60 Vbeta primers (plus 13 Jbeta primers). Profiling relied on immunoSEQ multiplex PCR, and the TCRdb table lists in-frame clones only, not all of them. The table has 70,000 to 95,000 clones, 70% to 80% seen once. Sequenced input: PBMCs. The receptor set was obtained from a middle-aged woman in good health and CMV-seropositive.

This clone has only one observation. The chain carries TRBV11-3 and TRBJ2-7; TRBD2 aligns across 11 bases. The V segment lost 5 bases and the J segment 3 bases; nucleotides outside the gene matches: 0. Looked up from germline, CDR1 is SGHNT and CDR2 is YENEEA. CDR3 length: 13 residues. The CDR3 protein is CASSTSGSYEQYF. CDR3 sequence (DNA): TGTGCCAGCAGCACTAGCGGGAGCTACGAGCAGTACTTC.

This chain links TRBV11-3 with TRBJ2-3, with a weak D call TRBD2 (6 bases). V lost 7 bases and J 3 bases, leaving 8 bases between the germline ends. The CDR3 totals 12 residues. Per germline, CDR1 SGHNT and CDR2 YENEEA. Here the CDR3 reads CASTGETDTQYF. In nucleotides, the CDR3 is TGTGCCAGCACGGGGGAGACAGATACGCAGTATTTT.

This chain's CDR3 is CASSVTGGGEQYF. The CDR3 nucleotides read TGTGCCAGCAGCGTTACAGGGGGCGGCGAGCAGTACTTC. The chain combines TRBV28 with TRBJ2-7, with TRBD1 matching over 9 bases. CDR3 length: 13 amino acids. Trimming cost V 6 bases and J 6 bases; bases outside gene matches: 6. Germline lookup yields CDR1 MDHEN and CDR2 SYDVKM.